These T cell receptor beta chains were read from a single sample in a study of CD8 T cells in ankylosing spondylitis. Using its own MiXCR run on the 5' RACE reads, TCRdb lists one record per CDR3 protein. Of roughly 120,000 distinct CDR3 sequences listed, over 6.5% are singletons. Material for sequencing was blood, either unsorted or a sorted T cell fraction (not recorded which). These receptors originate from a male donor with ankylosing spondylitis or in good health (not recorded which). Both conserved end residues are part of each CDR3. The D gene is left open where the match is weak. Size values are once, few and many counts, or a class for expanded clones, and some rows have none.

J gene: TRBJ2-2
V gene: TRBV5-1
D gene: NA
clone size: many
CDR3 protein: CASSLVQGRSGGELFF
CDR3 DNA: TGCGCCAGCAGCTTGGTACAAGGGCGGAGTGGCGGGGAGCTGTTTTTT

J gene: TRBJ2-3
V gene: TRBV23-1
D gene: NA
clone size: NA
CDR3 protein: CASSQSQGKGTQYF
CDR3 DNA: TGCGCCAGCAGTCAATCACAGGGAAAGGGTACGCAGTATTTT

J gene: TRBJ2-3
V gene: TRBV20-1
D gene: NA
clone size: many
CDR3 protein: CSALFVLTDTQYF
CDR3 DNA: TGCAGTGCCCTTTTTGTCCTCACAGATACGCAGTATTTT

J gene: TRBJ2-1
V gene: TRBV3-1
D gene: TRBD2
clone size: many
CDR3 protein: CASSQERGRGGLNEQFF
CDR3 DNA: TGTGCCAGCAGCCAAGAACGGGGGCGGGGGGGCCTTAATGAGCAGTTCTTC

J gene: TRBJ2-1
V gene: TRBV24-1
D gene: NA
clone size: many
CDR3 protein: CATSDPAREQFF
CDR3 DNA: TGTGCCACCAGTGATCCTGCCCGAGAGCAGTTCTTC

J gene: TRBJ1-6
V gene: TRBV6-9
D gene: TRBD1
clone size: many
CDR3 protein: CASIYRDRNNSPLHF
CDR3 DNA: TGTGCCAGCATCTACCGGGACAGGAATAATTCACCCCTCCACTTT

J gene: TRBJ2-5
V gene: TRBV29-1
D gene: NA
clone size: few
CDR3 protein: CSVGGGETQYF
CDR3 DNA: TGCAGCGTGGGGGGTGGGGAGACCCAGTACTTC

J gene: TRBJ2-7
V gene: TRBV20-1
D gene: TRBD1
clone size: many
CDR3 protein: CSARDGQDSYEQYF
CDR3 DNA: TGCAGTGCTAGAGATGGACAGGACTCCTACGAGCAGTACTTC

J gene: TRBJ1-1
V gene: TRBV5-1
D gene: TRBD1
clone size: few
CDR3 protein: CASSFQGAGTEAFF
CDR3 DNA: TGCGCCAGCAGCTTTCAGGGGGCGGGCACTGAAGCTTTCTTT

J gene: TRBJ2-2
V gene: TRBV5-1
D gene: TRBD1
clone size: many
CDR3 protein: CASSFTGGTGELFF
CDR3 DNA: TGCGCCAGCAGCTTTACAGGGGGCACCGGGGAGCTGTTTTTT

J gene: TRBJ2-5
V gene: TRBV9
D gene: NA
clone size: many
CDR3 protein: CASSVSVSYQETQYF
CDR3 DNA: TGTGCCAGCAGCGTGTCGGTCAGCTACCAAGAGACCCAGTACTTC

J gene: TRBJ1-5
V gene: TRBV5-5
D gene: NA
clone size: many
CDR3 protein: CASSLGRNQPQHF
CDR3 DNA: TGTGCCAGCAGCTTGGGAAGGAATCAGCCCCAGCATTTT

J gene: TRBJ1-5
V gene: TRBV28
D gene: NA
clone size: many
CDR3 protein: CASSLCLQDGVYSNQPQHF
CDR3 DNA: TGTGCCAGCAGTTTATGCCTCCAGGACGGAGTGTATAGCAATCAGCCCCAGCATTTT

J gene: TRBJ1-1
V gene: TRBV12-3/TRBV12-4
D gene: NA
clone size: many
CDR3 protein: CASSLKVMNTEAFF
CDR3 DNA: TGTGCCAGCAGTTTAAAGGTCATGAACACTGAAGCTTTCTTT

J gene: TRBJ2-2
V gene: TRBV5-1
D gene: NA
clone size: many
CDR3 protein: CASSLGTGFTGELFF
CDR3 DNA: TGCGCCAGCAGCTTGGGTACAGGGTTCACCGGGGAGCTGTTTTTT

J gene: TRBJ1-2
V gene: TRBV5-1
D gene: NA
clone size: many
CDR3 protein: CASSLMQGLNYGYTF
CDR3 DNA: TGCGCCAGCAGCTTGATGCAGGGTCTAAACTATGGCTACACCTTC

J gene: TRBJ2-3
V gene: TRBV7-9
D gene: NA
clone size: many
CDR3 protein: CASSRDSIVEFTDTQYF
CDR3 DNA: TGTGCCAGCAGCAGGGACTCCATCGTGGAATTCACAGATACGCAGTATTTT

J gene: TRBJ1-1
V gene: TRBV20-1
D gene: NA
clone size: many
CDR3 protein: CSARGQWGWTEAFF
CDR3 DNA: TGCAGTGCTAGAGGACAGTGGGGTTGGACTGAAGCTTTCTTT

J gene: TRBJ2-3
V gene: TRBV9
D gene: NA
clone size: few
CDR3 protein: CASSVRTLTDTQYF
CDR3 DNA: TGTGCCAGCAGCGTGAGGACACTCACAGATACGCAGTATTTT

J gene: TRBJ2-7
V gene: TRBV5-1
D gene: NA
clone size: many
CDR3 protein: CASSLSGSNDEQYF
CDR3 DNA: TGCGCCAGCAGCTTGTCCGGGAGTAATGACGAGCAGTACTTC

J gene: TRBJ2-7
V gene: TRBV6-5
D gene: NA
clone size: few
CDR3 protein: CASSYSIHGSYEQYF
CDR3 DNA: TGTGCCAGCAGTTACTCGATACACGGGTCCTACGAGCAGTACTTC

J gene: TRBJ2-6
V gene: TRBV21-1
D gene: NA
clone size: many
CDR3 protein: CASSRDSNSGANVLTF
CDR3 DNA: TGTGCCAGCAGCCGGGACTCAAACTCTGGGGCCAACGTCCTGACTTTC

J gene: TRBJ2-7
V gene: TRBV29-1
D gene: TRBD2
clone size: many
CDR3 protein: CSVAPRVSGSYEQYF
CDR3 DNA: TGCAGCGTCGCTCCCCGGGTTAGCGGGAGCTACGAGCAGTACTTC

J gene: TRBJ1-2
V gene: TRBV3-1
D gene: NA
clone size: many
CDR3 protein: CASSQDFGYTF
CDR3 DNA: TGTGCCAGCAGCCAAGATTTTGGCTACACCTTC

J gene: TRBJ2-1
V gene: TRBV3-1
D gene: NA
clone size: many
CDR3 protein: CASSQGNGEMQFF
CDR3 DNA: TGTGCCAGCAGCCAAGGGAATGGGGAAATGCAGTTCTTC